This TCR beta chain was profiled in a study of blood T cells in healthy people across ages. Study conclusions and caveats: PBMCs were not sorted, which prevented a conclusive comparison of naive versus antigen-experienced cells. Observed TCR beta diversity per million T cells went down as age went up. This fall followed a roughly linear course with age.

Germline V gene sequence: CDR1 MNHNY, CDR2 SVGAGI (reference sequence). This CDR3 spans 15 amino acids. All donors came from Russia, were Caucasian and healthy, and spanned ages roughly 6 to 100. It was with a sample-barcoded 5' primer and a J-beta primer mix that a second PCR of roughly 7 to 12 cycles was run. One entry per CDR3 protein, called by TCRdb with MiXCR from the 5' RACE reads. This table holds about 1.4 million distinct CDR3 sequences, approximately 59% found once. With respect to this clonotype: Its antigen is undetermined. Compared with germline, one end of the junction differs, possibly owing to a read error.

This receptor was obtained from a man younger than 30 in good health. This chain uses TRBV6-6 with TRBJ1-2, with 8 bases aligning to TRBD1. Sequenced input: blood. CDR3 in amino acids: CASSSGQGVNYSYTF. For the CDR3, the DNA is TGTGCCAGCAGTTCCGGACAGGGAGTTAACTATAGCTACACCTTC.